These T cell receptor beta chains were read from a single sample in a study of blood T cell repertoires in COVID-19. TCRdb's table, derived via immunoSEQ multiplex PCR, lists solely in-frame clones and lacks some. The sample lists 150,000 to 160,000 clones; roughly 80% were seen once. Source material: peripheral blood. Receptor source: a man aged 60-69 years with acute or convalescent COVID-19. Both conserved end residues are part of each CDR3. Fields, in order: clone size, V gene, J gene, D gene, CDR3 protein, CDR3 DNA. A D gene is named only where the DNA matches it firmly. Clone size, where shown, is once, few, many, or a class for clones that have expanded.

few	TRBV24-1	TRBJ2-1	NA	CATSDFRPGREQFF	TGTGCCACCAGTGATTTTCGCCCGGGTCGCGAGCAGTTCTTC
few	TRBV9	TRBJ2-5	TRBD2	CASSVRAGGRETQYF	TGTGCCAGCAGCGTAAGAGCGGGAGGAAGGGAGACCCAGTACTTC
NA	TRBV18	TRBJ2-7	TRBD1	CASSPSVTGVEQYF	TGTGCCAGCTCACCAAGTGTAACAGGGGTCGAGCAGTACTTC
NA	TRBV27	TRBJ1-2	NA	CASSFLRDRQGGYTF	TGTGCCAGCAGTTTTCTGAGGGATCGCCAAGGCGGCTACACCTTC
once	TRBV5-4	TRBJ1-2	NA	CASSFRRETYGYTF	TGTGCCAGCAGCTTTCGGCGGGAGACCTATGGCTACACCTTC
once	TRBV5-1	TRBJ2-3	NA	CASSGGEGTDTQYF	TGCGCCAGCAGCGGCGGGGAGGGCACAGATACGCAGTATTTT
few	TRBV2	TRBJ1-4	NA	CASSGDTSTNEKLFF	TGTGCCAGCAGTGGGGACACCTCAACTAATGAAAAACTGTTTTTT
NA	TRBV18	TRBJ2-1	NA	CASSGGGNNEQFF	TGTGCCAGCTCGGGAGGGGGAAACAATGAGCAGTTCTTC
NA	TRBV2	TRBJ1-1	NA	CASREGRTEAFF	TGTGCCAGCAGGGAGGGACGGACTGAAGCTTTCTTT
NA	TRBV6-6	TRBJ2-7	TRBD1	CASTKGTASYEQYF	TGTGCCAGCACTAAAGGGACAGCTTCCTACGAGCAGTACTTC
NA	TRBV7-2	TRBJ2-3	NA	CASSRLGPDTQYF	TGTGCCAGCAGCCGACTTGGCCCAGATACGCAGTATTTT
NA	TRBV28	TRBJ2-1	NA	CASSAQVPNEQFF	TGTGCCAGCAGTGCCCAGGTACCCAATGAGCAGTTCTTC
once	TRBV7-3	TRBJ2-6	NA	CASSSRSPPSGANVLTF	TGTGCCAGCAGCTCCCGGTCACCACCCTCTGGGGCCAACGTCCTGACTTTC
few	TRBV7-2	TRBJ1-5	NA	CASSPGGASNQPQHF	TGTGCCAGCAGCCCGGGAGGAGCTAGCAATCAGCCCCAGCATTTT
NA	TRBV4-3	TRBJ1-2	TRBD1	CASSQAGVTGGYGYTF	TGCGCCAGCAGCCAAGCCGGAGTCACAGGGGGCTATGGCTACACCTTC
NA	TRBV7-2	TRBJ1-1	NA	CASSLVRGMNTEAFF	TGTGCCAGCAGCCTGGTAAGGGGGATGAACACTGAAGCTTTCTTT
NA	TRBV5-4	TRBJ1-3	NA	CASSLDQGLSGNTIYF	TGTGCCAGCAGCCTGGACCAGGGATTATCTGGAAACACCATATATTTT
NA	TRBV4-3	TRBJ2-1	TRBD2	CASSHDLWGGEQFF	TGCGCCAGCAGCCATGACTTATGGGGGGGTGAGCAGTTCTTC
once	TRBV5-1	TRBJ2-2	NA	CASSLDASRGELFF	TGCGCCAGCAGCTTGGATGCTAGCAGGGGGGAGCTGTTTTTT
NA	TRBV7-2	TRBJ2-4	TRBD1	CASSPSGQGNIQYF	TGTGCCAGCAGCCCGTCGGGACAGGGAAACATTCAGTACTTC
NA	TRBV19	TRBJ1-2	NA	CASSIGTHGSGYTF	TGTGCCAGTAGTATTGGAACCCACGGGTCTGGCTACACCTTC
few	TRBV6-2/TRBV6-3	TRBJ1-1	NA	CASSAWGAEAFF	TGTGCCAGCAGTGCCTGGGGGGCTGAAGCTTTCTTT
NA	TRBV18	TRBJ2-1	NA	CASSPPSGTYNEQFF	TGTGCCAGCTCACCACCCAGCGGAACCTACAATGAGCAGTTCTTC
few	TRBV29-1	TRBJ1-1	NA	CSGVGHGNTEAFF	TGCAGCGGAGTGGGACACGGGAACACTGAAGCTTTCTTT
once	TRBV5-1	TRBJ2-1	NA	CASSPGGAYNEQFF	TGCGCCAGCAGCCCGGGGGGCGCCTACAATGAGCAGTTCTTC
NA	TRBV29-1	TRBJ2-7	NA	CSVDGSLAYEQYF	TGCAGCGTTGACGGTAGCCTCGCCTACGAGCAGTACTTC
NA	TRBV3-1/TRBV3-2	TRBJ1-2	NA	CASSEPQVNYGYTF	TGTGCCAGCAGCGAACCACAGGTTAACTATGGCTACACCTTC
NA	TRBV4-1	TRBJ1-6	NA	CASSSDRTYNSPLHF	TGCGCCAGCAGCTCCGACAGGACCTATAATTCACCCCTCCACTTT
NA	TRBV28	TRBJ1-1	NA	CASSPSGLNTEAFF	TGTGCCAGCAGCCCTTCAGGGCTGAACACTGAAGCTTTCTTT
NA	TRBV5-4	TRBJ1-1	NA	CASSPLGGADTEAFF	TGTGCCAGCAGCCCCCTGGGAGGGGCGGACACTGAAGCTTTCTTT
NA	TRBV21-1	TRBJ2-1	NA	CASSKKGGGGYNEQFF	TGTGCCAGCAGCAAAAAAGGAGGTGGAGGCTACAATGAGCAGTTCTTC
NA	TRBV12-3/TRBV12-4	TRBJ1-1	NA	CASSAQGNTEAFF	TGTGCCAGCAGTGCCCAGGGGAACACTGAAGCTTTCTTT
NA	TRBV6-5	TRBJ2-1	TRBD2	CASRLPLAGYNEQFF	TGTGCCAGCAGGCTTCCGCTAGCGGGGTACAATGAGCAGTTCTTC
NA	TRBV15	TRBJ2-1	TRBD2	CATSRGTSGRWNEQFF	TGTGCCACCAGCAGGGGGACTAGCGGGAGATGGAATGAGCAGTTCTTC
NA	TRBV7-9	TRBJ2-5	TRBD1	CASSAPGQQETQYF	TGTGCCAGCAGTGCTCCGGGACAGCAAGAGACCCAGTACTTC
NA	TRBV6-5	TRBJ2-2	TRBD2	CASTPSSGGGRELFF	TGTGCCAGCACCCCTTCTAGCGGGGGGGGTAGGGAGCTGTTTTTT
NA	TRBV19	TRBJ2-2	NA	CASSIGQVDTGELFF	TGTGCCAGTAGTATAGGACAGGTGGACACCGGGGAGCTGTTTTTT
NA	TRBV7-2	TRBJ1-5	TRBD1	CASSFLQGGQPQHF	TGTGCCAGCAGCTTTTTACAGGGGGGTCAGCCCCAGCATTTT
NA	TRBV5-1	TRBJ2-1	TRBD2	CASSLVGLDYNEQFF	TGCGCCAGCAGCTTGGTAGGACTAGACTACAATGAGCAGTTCTTC
NA	TRBV3-1/TRBV3-2	TRBJ2-2	NA	CASSQDLASSGTGELFF	TGTGCCAGCAGCCAAGATCTTGCTAGCTCAGGCACCGGGGAGCTGTTTTTT
few	TRBV7-2	TRBJ2-3	NA	CASSVLGSGTDTQYF	TGTGCCAGCAGCGTTCTAGGGAGTGGCACAGATACGCAGTATTTT
NA	TRBV7-2	TRBJ1-6	TRBD1	CAGGDRDNSPLHF	TGTGCCGGGGGGGACAGGGACAATTCACCCCTCCACTTT
NA	TRBV7-3	TRBJ1-2	TRBD1	CASSPGTGRAGYTF	TGTGCCAGCAGCCCCGGGACAGGGCGGGCTGGCTACACCTTC
NA	TRBV7-2	TRBJ2-6	TRBD1	CASSLRGQGGAGANVLTF	TGTGCCAGCAGCTTAAGAGGACAGGGGGGCGCTGGGGCCAACGTCCTGACTTTC
few	TRBV6-2/TRBV6-3	TRBJ1-2	NA	CASSYEWSYGYTF	TGTGCCAGCAGTTACGAGTGGAGCTATGGCTACACCTTC
NA	TRBV9	TRBJ2-3	TRBD2	CASTRLGGGTDTQYF	TGTGCCAGCACTCGCCTGGGGGGGGGCACAGATACGCAGTATTTT
NA	TRBV28	TRBJ1-1	NA	CASVEDREAFF	TGTGCCAGCGTCGAGGACAGAGAAGCTTTCTTT
NA	TRBV24-1	TRBJ1-2	NA	CATSTGMDYGYTF	TGTGCCACCAGTACAGGGATGGACTATGGCTACACCTTC
NA	TRBV12-3/TRBV12-4	TRBJ2-7	NA	CASSRTIFYEQYF	TGTGCCAGCAGTCGGACAATATTTTACGAGCAGTACTTC
many	TRBV2	TRBJ1-4	NA	CATSGNGNEKLFF	TGTGCCACCTCAGGGAACGGGAATGAAAAACTGTTTTTT
NA	TRBV7-2	TRBJ2-3	TRBD1	CASSIQTGGTDTQYF	TGTGCCAGCAGCATACAGACAGGGGGCACAGATACGCAGTATTTT
few	TRBV4-1	TRBJ1-3	NA	CASSQDPLGTLTTRGNTIYF	TGCGCCAGCAGCCAAGATCCCCTGGGGACACTTACGACTCGTGGAAACACCATATATTTT
NA	TRBV24-1	TRBJ2-3	TRBD1	CATSDSGQITDTQYF	TGTGCCACCAGTGATTCGGGACAGATCACAGATACGCAGTATTTT
NA	TRBV5-1	TRBJ2-3	NA	CASSLSRGADTQYF	TGCGCCAGCAGCTTGTCCAGGGGAGCAGATACGCAGTATTTT
once	TRBV5-1	TRBJ1-4	NA	CASSFTAGVTNEKLFF	TGCGCCAGCAGCTTTACCGCCGGGGTTACTAATGAAAAACTGTTTTTT